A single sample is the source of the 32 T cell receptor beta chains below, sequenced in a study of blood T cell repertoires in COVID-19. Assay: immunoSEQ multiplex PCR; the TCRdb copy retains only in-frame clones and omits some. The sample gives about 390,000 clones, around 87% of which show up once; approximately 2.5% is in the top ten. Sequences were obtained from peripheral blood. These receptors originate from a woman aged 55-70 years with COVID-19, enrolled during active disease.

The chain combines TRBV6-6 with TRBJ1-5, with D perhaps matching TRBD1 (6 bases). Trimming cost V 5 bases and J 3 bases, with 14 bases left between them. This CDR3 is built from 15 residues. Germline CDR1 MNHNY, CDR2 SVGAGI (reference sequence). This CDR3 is CASSLTTGNNQPQHF. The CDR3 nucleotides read TGTGCCAGCAGTCTCACGACAGGTAACAATCAGCCCCAGCATTTT.

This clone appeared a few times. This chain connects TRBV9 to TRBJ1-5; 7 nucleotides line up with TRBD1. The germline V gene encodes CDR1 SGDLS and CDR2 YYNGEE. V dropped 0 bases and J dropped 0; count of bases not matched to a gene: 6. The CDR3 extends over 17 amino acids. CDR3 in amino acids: CASSVEGTDLSNQPQHF. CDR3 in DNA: TGTGCCAGCAGCGTAGAGGGGACAGACCTTAGCAATCAGCCCCAGCATTTT.

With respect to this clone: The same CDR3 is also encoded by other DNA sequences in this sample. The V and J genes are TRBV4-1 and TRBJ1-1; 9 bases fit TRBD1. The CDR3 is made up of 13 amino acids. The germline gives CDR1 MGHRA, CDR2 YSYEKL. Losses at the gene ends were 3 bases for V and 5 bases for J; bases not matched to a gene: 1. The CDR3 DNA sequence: TGCGCCAGCAGCCACGACAGGGGGACTGAAGCTTTCTTT. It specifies CASSHDRGTEAFF.

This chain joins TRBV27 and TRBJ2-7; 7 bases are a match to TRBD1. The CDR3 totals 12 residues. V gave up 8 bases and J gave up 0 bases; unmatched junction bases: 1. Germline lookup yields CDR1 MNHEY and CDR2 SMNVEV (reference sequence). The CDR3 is CASWDSSYEQYF. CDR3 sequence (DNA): TGTGCCAGCTGGGACAGCTCCTACGAGCAGTACTTC.

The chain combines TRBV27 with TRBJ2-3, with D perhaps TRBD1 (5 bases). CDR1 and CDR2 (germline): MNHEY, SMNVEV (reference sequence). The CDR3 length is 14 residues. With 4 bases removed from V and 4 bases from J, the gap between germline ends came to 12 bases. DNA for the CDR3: TGTGCCAGCAGTTCCCGCCAAGGGGCAGATACGCAGTATTTT. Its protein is CASSSRQGADTQYF.

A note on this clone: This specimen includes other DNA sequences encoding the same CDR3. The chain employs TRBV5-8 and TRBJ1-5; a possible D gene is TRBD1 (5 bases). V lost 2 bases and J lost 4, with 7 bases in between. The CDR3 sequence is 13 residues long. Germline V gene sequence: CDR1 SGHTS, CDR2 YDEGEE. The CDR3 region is CASSFGQNQPQHF. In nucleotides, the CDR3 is TGTGCCAGCAGCTTCGGACAAAATCAGCCCCAGCATTTT. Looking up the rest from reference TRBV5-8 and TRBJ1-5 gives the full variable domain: EAGVTQSPTHLIKTRGQQATLRCSPISGHTSVYWYQQALGLGLQFLLWYDEGEERNRGNFPPRFSGRQFPNYSSELNVNALELEDSALYLCASSFGQNQPQHFGDGTRLSIL.

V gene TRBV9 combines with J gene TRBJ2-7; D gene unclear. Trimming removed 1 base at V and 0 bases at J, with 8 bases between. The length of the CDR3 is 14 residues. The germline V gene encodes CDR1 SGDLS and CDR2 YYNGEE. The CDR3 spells CASSVRLGSYEQYF. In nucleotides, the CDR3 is TGTGCCAGCAGCGTACGACTGGGCTCCTACGAGCAGTACTTC.

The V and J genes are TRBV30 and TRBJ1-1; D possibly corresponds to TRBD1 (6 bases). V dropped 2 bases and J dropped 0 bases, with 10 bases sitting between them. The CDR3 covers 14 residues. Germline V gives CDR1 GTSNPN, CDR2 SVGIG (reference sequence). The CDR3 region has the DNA TGTGCCTGGAGTTCGGGGGGCTTGAACACTGAAGCTTTCTTT. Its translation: CAWSSGGLNTEAFF.

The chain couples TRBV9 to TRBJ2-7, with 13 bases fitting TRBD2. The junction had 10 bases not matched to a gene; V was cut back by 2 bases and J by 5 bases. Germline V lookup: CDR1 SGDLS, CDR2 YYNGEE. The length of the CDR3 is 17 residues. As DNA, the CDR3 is TGTGCCAGCAGCGTCGGACTAGCGGGGGCCCAGGGCGACGAGCAGTACTTC. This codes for CASSVGLAGAQGDEQYF.

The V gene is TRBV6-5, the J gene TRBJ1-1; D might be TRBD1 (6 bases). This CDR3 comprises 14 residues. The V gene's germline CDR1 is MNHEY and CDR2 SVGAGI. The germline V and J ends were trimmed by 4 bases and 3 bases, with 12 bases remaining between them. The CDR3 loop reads CASSWGGRDTEAFF. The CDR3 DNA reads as TGTGCCAGCAGTTGGGGGGGGCGAGACACTGAAGCTTTCTTT.

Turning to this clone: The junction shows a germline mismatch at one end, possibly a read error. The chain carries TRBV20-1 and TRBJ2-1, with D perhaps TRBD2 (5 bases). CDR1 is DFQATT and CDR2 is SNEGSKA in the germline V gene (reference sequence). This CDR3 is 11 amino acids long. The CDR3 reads CSARGGNEQFF. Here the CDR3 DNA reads TGCAGTGCGAGAGGAGGCAATGAGCAGTTCTTC.

The DNA for the CDR3 is TGTGCCACCCCGGTCTCACCCCTCCACTTT. The encoded protein is CATPVSPLHF. V gene TRBV18 combines with J gene TRBJ1-6, with D unresolved. Germline V lookup: CDR1 KGHSH, CDR2 LQKENI. CDR3 length: 10 amino acids. V was clipped by 10 bases and J by 10 bases, with 8 bases between them.

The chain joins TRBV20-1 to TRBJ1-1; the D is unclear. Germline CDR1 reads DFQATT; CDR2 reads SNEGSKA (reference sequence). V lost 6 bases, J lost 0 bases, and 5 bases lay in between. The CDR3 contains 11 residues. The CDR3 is CSAYLNTEAFF. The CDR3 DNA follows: TGCAGTGCCTACCTGAACACTGAAGCTTTCTTT.

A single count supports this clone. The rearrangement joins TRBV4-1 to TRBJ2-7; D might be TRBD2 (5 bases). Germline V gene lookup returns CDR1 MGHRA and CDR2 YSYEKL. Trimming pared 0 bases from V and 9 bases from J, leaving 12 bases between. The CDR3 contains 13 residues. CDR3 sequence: CASSQDRGYGQYF. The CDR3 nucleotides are TGCGCCAGCAGCCAAGATCGAGGGTATGGGCAGTACTTC.

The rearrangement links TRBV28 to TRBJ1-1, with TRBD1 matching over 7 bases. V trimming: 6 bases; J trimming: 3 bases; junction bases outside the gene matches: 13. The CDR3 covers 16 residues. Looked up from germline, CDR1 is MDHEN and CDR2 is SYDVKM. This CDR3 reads CASSHLQTGRDTEAFF. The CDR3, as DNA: TGTGCCAGCAGCCACCTCCAGACAGGGCGGGACACTGAAGCTTTCTTT.

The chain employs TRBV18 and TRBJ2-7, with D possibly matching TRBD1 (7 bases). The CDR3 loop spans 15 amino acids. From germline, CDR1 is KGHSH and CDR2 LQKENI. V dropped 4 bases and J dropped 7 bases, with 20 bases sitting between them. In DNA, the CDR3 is TGTGCCAGCTCACTACAGACAGGGACCGGGGGAGAGCAGTACTTC. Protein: CASSLQTGTGGEQYF.

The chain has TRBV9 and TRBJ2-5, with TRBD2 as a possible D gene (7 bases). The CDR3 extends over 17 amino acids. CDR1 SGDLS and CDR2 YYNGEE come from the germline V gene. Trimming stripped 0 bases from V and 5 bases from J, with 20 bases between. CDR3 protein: CASSVGKGVRGLETQYF. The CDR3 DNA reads TGTGCCAGCAGCGTAGGAAAGGGGGTGCGGGGGTTGGAGACCCAGTACTTC. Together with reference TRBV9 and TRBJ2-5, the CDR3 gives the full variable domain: DSGVTQTPKHLITATGQRVTLRCSPRSGDLSVYWYQQSLDQGLQFLIQYYNGEERAKGNILERFSAQQFPDLHSELNLSSLELGDSALYFCASSVGKGVRGLETQYFGPGTRLLVL.

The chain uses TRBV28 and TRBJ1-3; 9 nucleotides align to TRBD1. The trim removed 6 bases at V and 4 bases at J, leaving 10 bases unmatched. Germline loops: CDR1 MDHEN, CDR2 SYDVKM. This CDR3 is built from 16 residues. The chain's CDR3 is CASRVYRGPIGNTIYF. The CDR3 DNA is TGTGCCAGCAGGGTCTACAGGGGGCCCATAGGAAACACCATATATTTT.

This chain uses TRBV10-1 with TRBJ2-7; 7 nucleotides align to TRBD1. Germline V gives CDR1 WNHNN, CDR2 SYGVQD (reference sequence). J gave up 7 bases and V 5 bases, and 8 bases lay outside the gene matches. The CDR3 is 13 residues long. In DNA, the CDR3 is TGCGCCAGCAGTCGGGACAGACTTAGAGAGCAGTACTTC. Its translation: CASSRDRLREQYF.

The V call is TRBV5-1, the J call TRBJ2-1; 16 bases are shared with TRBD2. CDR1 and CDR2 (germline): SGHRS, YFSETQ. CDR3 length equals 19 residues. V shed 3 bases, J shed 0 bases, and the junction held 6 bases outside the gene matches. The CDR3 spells CASSSPGLAGGSSYNEQFF. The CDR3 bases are TGCGCCAGCAGCTCACCGGGACTAGCGGGGGGGAGCTCCTACAATGAGCAGTTCTTC.

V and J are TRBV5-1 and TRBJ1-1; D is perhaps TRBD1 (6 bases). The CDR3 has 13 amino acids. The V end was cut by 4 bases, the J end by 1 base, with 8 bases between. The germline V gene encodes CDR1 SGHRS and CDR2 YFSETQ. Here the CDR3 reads CASSVQGNTEAFF. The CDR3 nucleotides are TGCGCCAGCAGCGTACAGGGGAACACTGAAGCTTTCTTT.

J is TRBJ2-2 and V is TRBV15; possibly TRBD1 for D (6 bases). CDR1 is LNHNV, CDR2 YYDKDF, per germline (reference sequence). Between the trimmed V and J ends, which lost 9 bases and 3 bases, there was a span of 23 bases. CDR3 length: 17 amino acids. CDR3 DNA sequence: TGTGCCACTGACAGCAGTGCAGGGGCTATTGACACCGGGGAGCTGTTTTTT. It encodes CATDSSAGAIDTGELFF.

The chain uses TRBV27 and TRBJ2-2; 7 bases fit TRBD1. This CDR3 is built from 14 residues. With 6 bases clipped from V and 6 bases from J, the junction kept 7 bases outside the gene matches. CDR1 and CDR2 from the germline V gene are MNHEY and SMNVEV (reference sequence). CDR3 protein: CASRLTGPAGELFF. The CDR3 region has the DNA TGTGCCAGCAGACTGACAGGGCCAGCCGGGGAGCTGTTTTTT.

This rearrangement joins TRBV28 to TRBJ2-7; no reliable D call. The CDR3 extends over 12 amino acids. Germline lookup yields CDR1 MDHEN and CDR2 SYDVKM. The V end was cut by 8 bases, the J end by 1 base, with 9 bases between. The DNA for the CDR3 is TGTGCCAGCGGAGTCCAATCCTACGAGCAGTACTTC. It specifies CASGVQSYEQYF.

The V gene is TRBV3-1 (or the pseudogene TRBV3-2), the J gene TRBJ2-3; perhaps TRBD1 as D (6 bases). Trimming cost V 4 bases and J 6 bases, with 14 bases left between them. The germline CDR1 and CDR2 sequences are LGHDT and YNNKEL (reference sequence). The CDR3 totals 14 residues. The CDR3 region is CASSPGQPGDTQYF. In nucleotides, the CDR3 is TGTGCCAGCAGCCCAGGACAGCCCGGGGATACGCAGTATTTT.

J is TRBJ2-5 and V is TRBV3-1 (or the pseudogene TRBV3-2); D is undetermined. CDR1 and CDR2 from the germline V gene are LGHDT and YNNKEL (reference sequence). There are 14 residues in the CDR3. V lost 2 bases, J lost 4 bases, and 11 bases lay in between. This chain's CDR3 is CASSQSGDGETQYF. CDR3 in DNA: TGTGCCAGCAGCCAAAGTGGAGACGGAGAGACCCAGTACTTC.

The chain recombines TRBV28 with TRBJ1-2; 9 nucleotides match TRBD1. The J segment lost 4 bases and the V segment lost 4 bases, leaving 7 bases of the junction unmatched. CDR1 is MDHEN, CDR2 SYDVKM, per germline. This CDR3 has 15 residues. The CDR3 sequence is CASSSGTGSFYGYTF. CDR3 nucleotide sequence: TGTGCCAGCAGTTCTGGGACAGGGTCATTCTATGGCTACACCTTC.

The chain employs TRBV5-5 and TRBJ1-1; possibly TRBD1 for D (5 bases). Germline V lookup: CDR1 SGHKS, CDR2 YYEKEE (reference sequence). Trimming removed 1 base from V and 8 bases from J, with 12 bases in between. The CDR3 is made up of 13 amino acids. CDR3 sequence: CASSLLDRLEAFF. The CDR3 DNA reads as TGTGCCAGCAGCTTGCTTGACAGACTGGAAGCTTTCTTT.

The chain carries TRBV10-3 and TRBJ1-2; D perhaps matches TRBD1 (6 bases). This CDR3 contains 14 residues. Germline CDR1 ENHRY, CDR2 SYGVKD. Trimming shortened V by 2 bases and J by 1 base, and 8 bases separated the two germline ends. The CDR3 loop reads CAISETGNNYGYTF. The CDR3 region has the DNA TGTGCCATCAGTGAGACAGGGAATAACTATGGCTACACCTTC.

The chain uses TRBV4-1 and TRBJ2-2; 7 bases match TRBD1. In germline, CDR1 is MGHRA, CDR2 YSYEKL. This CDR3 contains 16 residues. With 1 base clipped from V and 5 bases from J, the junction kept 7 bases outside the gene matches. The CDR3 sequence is CASSQVWDSDTGELFF. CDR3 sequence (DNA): TGCGCCAGCAGCCAAGTTTGGGACAGTGATACCGGGGAGCTGTTTTTT.

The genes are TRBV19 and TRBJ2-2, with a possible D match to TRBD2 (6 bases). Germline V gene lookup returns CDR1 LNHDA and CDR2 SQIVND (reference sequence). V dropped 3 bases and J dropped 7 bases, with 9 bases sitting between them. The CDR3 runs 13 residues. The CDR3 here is CASSIRGGGELFF. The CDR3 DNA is TGTGCCAGTAGTATCCGGGGAGGCGGGGAGCTGTTTTTT.

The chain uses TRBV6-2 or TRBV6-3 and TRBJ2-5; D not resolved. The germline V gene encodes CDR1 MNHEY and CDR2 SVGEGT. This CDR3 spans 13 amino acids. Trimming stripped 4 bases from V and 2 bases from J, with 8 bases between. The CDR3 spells CASSWQEQETQYF. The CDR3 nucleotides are TGTGCCAGCAGTTGGCAGGAACAAGAGACCCAGTACTTC.